The entry that follows covers one TCR beta chain sequence. The data were obtained in a study of blood T cells in healthy people across ages. This CDR3 has 13 amino acids. Germline V gives CDR1 DFQATT, CDR2 SNEGSKA (reference sequence). Then a second PCR, running roughly 7 to 11 cycles, was carried out with a sample-barcoded 5' primer and a J-beta primer mix. TCRdb redid the calling of the 5' RACE reads with MiXCR, one entry per CDR3 protein. This table holds roughly 1.5 million distinct CDR3 sequences, approximately 42% found once. The TCR sequence derives from a woman aged 18-29 years in good health. The sequenced sample was blood. The chain carries TRBV20-1 and TRBJ2-7; D is tentatively TRBD1 or TRBD2 (5 bases each). Matching the DNA end better, TRBJ2-5 makes the J call doubtful. Here the CDR3 DNA reads TGCAGTGCTATAGTATCCGGGACAGAGACCCAGTACTTC. It encodes CSAIVSGTETQYF.